This TCR beta chain was recorded in a study of cytomegalovirus exposure and HLA in healthy donors. TCRdb keeps only in-frame clones here, not all; method: immunoSEQ multiplex PCR. The sample has 200,000 to 250,000 clones; approximately 90% are singletons. General observations from the study: The authors confirmed in vitro that three CMV-associated chains were specific for CMV antigens. Cytomegalovirus status was reportedly diagnosed by the classifier with high sensitivity and specificity.

The V segment lost 1 base and the J segment 6 bases; nucleotides outside the gene matches: 8. The CDR3 runs to 17 residues. CDR1 and CDR2 from the germline V gene are SGDLS and YYNGEE. The donors were part of the validation cohort, which consisted of over a hundred subjects and was separate from the first cohort of several hundred subjects. For this clone: Its antigen is not known.

V usage is TRBV9 and J usage is TRBJ2-2; 11 nucleotides agree with TRBD2. This clonotype was obtained from a man aged 18 to 29 in good health and CMV-seronegative. Source material: PBMCs. The CDR3 DNA sequence: TGTGCCAGCAGCGTAAGGCTAGCGGGAGGAAGGGCCGGGGAGCTGTTTTTT. The encoded protein is CASSVRLAGGRAGELFF.